Presented here are 2 T cell receptor beta chains from one specimen sequenced in a study of blood T cells in healthy people across ages. Using a J-beta primer mix together with a sample-barcoded 5' primer, a second PCR was run for about 6 to 12 cycles. Using its own MiXCR run on the 5' RACE reads, TCRdb lists one record per CDR3 protein. The sample carries about 640,000 distinct CDR3 sequences, roughly 41% recorded once. The material sequenced was blood. All receptors come from a man older than 75 in good health.

This clonotype has a handful of counts. The genes are TRBV12-3 or TRBV12-4 and TRBJ2-7, with 12 bases identical to TRBD1. There are 18 residues in the CDR3. The trim removed 6 bases at V and 4 bases at J, leaving 16 bases unmatched. The CDR3 DNA reads TGTGCCAGCAGCCCTATACCCGGGACAGGGGGCAAGATTTACGAGCAGTACTTC. Its protein is CASSPIPGTGGKIYEQYF.

The V gene is TRBV28, the J gene TRBJ2-7; a possible D gene is TRBD2 (6 bases). The assigned J gene may be wrong: the sequence end matches TRBJ2-5 better. CDR3 length: 16 residues. CDR1 MDHEN and CDR2 SYDVKM come from the germline V gene. The CDR3 reads CASSLGGGGGRETQYF. The DNA of the CDR3 is TGTGCCAGCAGTTTGGGGGGTGGCGGAGGACGAGAGACCCAGTACTTC.